This is a list of T cell receptor beta chains from one sample in a study of CD8+CD57+ T cells in acquired aplastic anemia. TCRdb processed the reads anew with MiXCR; each CDR3 protein has one entry. This repertoire shows 74,000 or so distinct CDR3 sequences, 54% found once; its top ten account for approximately 8.6%. The source material was sorted CD4+, CD8+, or CD8+CD57+ T cells (not recorded which) from PBMCs. All receptors derive from a human donor in good health, serving as a control. CDR3s include the opening cysteine and the closing phenylalanine or tryptophan.

V: TRBV10-3
J: TRBJ2-7
CDR3: CAISVGTLSYEQYF

V: TRBV6-1
J: TRBJ2-7
CDR3: CASSDWGYEQYF

V: TRBV9
J: TRBJ2-1
CDR3: CASRGEYNEQFF

V: TRBV19
J: TRBJ2-3
CDR3: CASSIWAGSDTQYF

V: TRBV19
J: TRBJ2-3
CDR3: CASSTIVGDTDTQYF

V: TRBV27
J: TRBJ1-1
CDR3: CASSLFRDGTEAFF

V: TRBV7-2
J: TRBJ2-7
CDR3: CASSSDRGYEQYF

V: TRBV6-5
J: TRBJ1-6
CDR3: CASSYGPNSPLHF

V: TRBV19
J: TRBJ2-3
CDR3: CASSVGRGDTQYF

V: TRBV11-2
J: TRBJ2-7
CDR3: CASSSPMDPGRSSYEQYF

V: TRBV4-1
J: TRBJ2-3
CDR3: CASSQEGFRTDTQYF

V: TRBV6-1
J: TRBJ1-2
CDR3: CASIEQTYGYTF

V: TRBV20-1
J: TRBJ1-5
CDR3: CSASEGRAQPQHF

V: TRBV5-1
J: TRBJ1-5
CDR3: CASSDGRNQPQHF

V: TRBV3-1
J: TRBJ2-1
CDR3: CASSPTRTATNEQFF

V: TRBV5-1
J: TRBJ1-4
CDR3: CASSLWTTGNEKLSF

V: TRBV10-3
J: TRBJ2-3
CDR3: CAISESAGRGTDTQYF